This record looks at one T cell receptor (beta chain) sequence and its context. Its specificity is unknown. These data belong to a study of cytotoxic CD8 clonotypes in ibrutinib-treated CLL. Repertoires were generated with immunoSEQ multiplex PCR, while TCRdb's copy carries only in-frame clones and drops some. The sample shows 35,000 to 50,000 clones, approximately 70% of them seen only once. General study findings and limits: The study sampled sustained-remission and progressing patients at different times.

This CDR3 contains 17 residues. With V trimmed by 6 bases and J by 4 bases, 20 bases remained unmatched. The V gene's germline CDR1 is SQVTM and CDR2 ANQGSEA. The chain recombines TRBV29-1 with TRBJ1-1; 7 nucleotides align to TRBD1. The origin of this receptor is a human donor with chronic lymphocytic leukemia. Here the sequenced sample was PBMCs, taken after 12 months of ibrutinib treatment. CDR3 in DNA: TGCAGCGTCAATTCATGGGACAGCCCAACCTCGGGCACTGAAGCTTTCTTT. Encoded protein: CSVNSWDSPTSGTEAFF.